These 17 T cell receptor beta chains came from one sample sequenced in a study of CD8 T cells in ankylosing spondylitis. TCRdb independently ran MiXCR on the 5' RACE reads; one entry per CDR3 protein. Here the sample spans approximately 260,000 distinct CDR3 sequences, around 9.2% being singletons. The sample was blood, either unsorted or a sorted T cell fraction (not recorded which). The receptors shown here come from a male donor with ankylosing spondylitis or in good health (not recorded which).

This clonotype was recorded a few times. The chain couples TRBV7-2 to TRBJ2-7, with 9 bases lining up with TRBD1. Trimming cost V 1 base and J 3 bases; bases outside gene matches: 4. Germline V gene lookup returns CDR1 SGHTA and CDR2 FQGNSA. The CDR3 has 15 amino acids. The CDR3 nucleotides are TGTGCCAGCAGCTTAGTAGGGACAGGGTTCTACGAGCAGTACTTC. Protein product: CASSLVGTGFYEQYF.

This clonotype was seen a few times. V usage is TRBV6-1 and J usage is TRBJ2-7; maybe TRBD1 (5 bases). Trimming removed 1 base at V and 2 bases at J, with 18 bases between. Per germline, CDR1 MNHNS and CDR2 SASEGT. This CDR3 has 17 amino acids. CDR3 loop: CASSEDESEQEPYEQYF. The DNA for the CDR3 is TGTGCCAGCAGTGAAGATGAGTCGGAACAGGAGCCCTACGAGCAGTACTTC.

This clonotype was recorded many times. The J gene is TRBJ2-1, the V gene TRBV11-3, with 11 bases matching TRBD1. After removal of 0 bases from V and 7 bases from J, the junction contained 2 bases not matched to a gene. Germline V gene lookup returns CDR1 SGHNT and CDR2 YENEEA. CDR3 length: 15 residues. The DNA of the CDR3 is TGTGCCAGCAGCTTAGAAGGACAGGGGGCGAATGAGCAGTTCTTC. Its translation is CASSLEGQGANEQFF.

This clonotype showed up many times. The V and J genes are TRBV5-1 and TRBJ2-1, with no clear D. Trimming took off 4 bases at V and 6 bases at J, with 11 bases between the two ends. The CDR3 loop spans 13 amino acids. The germline V gene encodes CDR1 SGHRS and CDR2 YFSETQ. As DNA, the CDR3 is TGCGCCAGCAGCGAGCCTGGACGCAATGAGCAGTTCTTC. This sequence encodes CASSEPGRNEQFF.

This clonotype has at least ten counts. The genes are TRBV5-1 and TRBJ2-3, with TRBD1 identical over 10 bases. V shed 2 bases, J shed 5 bases, and the junction held 8 bases outside the gene matches. There are 16 residues in the CDR3. Germline V gene data show CDR1 as SGHRS and CDR2 as YFSETQ. CDR3 sequence: CASSLDRGLVGDTQYF. CDR3 DNA: TGCGCCAGCAGCTTAGACAGGGGGCTCGTGGGAGATACGCAGTATTTT.

This clonotype was counted ten times or more. V gene TRBV7-2 combines with J gene TRBJ2-7, with TRBD1 matching 10 bases. V was pared by 3 bases and J by 5 bases, with 7 bases of the junction left unmatched. CDR1 SGHTA and CDR2 FQGNSA come from the germline V gene. The CDR3 is 15 residues long. The CDR3 spells CASSLRTGGLNEQYF. CDR3 coding DNA: TGTGCCAGCAGCTTGCGGACAGGGGGGTTAAACGAGCAGTACTTC.

This clonotype was picked up many times. The CDR3 protein is CASSDYGPYEQYF. The CDR3 DNA reads as TGTGCCAGCAGTGATTACGGCCCCTACGAGCAGTACTTC. V usage is TRBV6-1 and J usage is TRBJ2-7; D gene uncertain. CDR3 size: 13 residues. Germline V gives CDR1 MNHNS, CDR2 SASEGT. V was shortened by 3 bases and J by 2 bases, with 8 bases between the two germline ends.

Worth noting for this clonotype: A much bigger clone sits one base away, suggesting this may be a read error. The chain combines TRBV12-3 or TRBV12-4 with TRBJ2-3; a weak D match, TRBD2 (5 bases). There are 14 residues in the CDR3. V lost 7 bases to trimming and J lost 0 bases, with 11 bases between them. The CDR3 nucleotides read TGTGCCAGCACCGGGCGGGTTAGCACAGATACGCAGTATTTT. It is translated as CASTGRVSTDTQYF.

This clonotype has at least ten counts. The chain has TRBV3-1 and TRBJ1-6; D perhaps matches TRBD1 (5 bases). Germline V gene sequence: CDR1 LGHDT, CDR2 YNNKEL (reference sequence). V was shortened by 1 base and J by 10 bases, with 11 bases between the two germline ends. The CDR3 totals 14 residues. CDR3 protein: CASSQGGSESPLHF. For the CDR3, the DNA is TGTGCCAGCAGCCAAGGGGGCAGCGAGTCACCCCTCCACTTT.

Ten or more counts support this clonotype. CDR3 sequence (DNA): TGTGCCACCAGTGATTTGCGTGGCTACGAGCAGTACTTC. Translating it yields CATSDLRGYEQYF. The V gene is TRBV24-1, the J gene TRBJ2-7, with unresolved D. V was pared by 0 bases and J by 3 bases, with 5 bases between. The CDR3 is made up of 13 amino acids. Germline values: CDR1 KGHDR, CDR2 SFDVKD.

DNA of the CDR3: TGTGCCAGCAGTGCCCGGGACAAGGATGGCTACACCTTC. It translates to CASSARDKDGYTF. The chain is built from TRBV6-2 or TRBV6-3 and TRBJ1-2, with D possibly matching TRBD1 (6 bases). Germline V gene lookup returns CDR1 MNHEY and CDR2 SVGEGT. With 5 bases removed from V and 6 bases from J, the gap between germline ends came to 13 bases. This CDR3 is built from 13 residues.

This clonotype was found many times. J is TRBJ1-3 and V is TRBV18, with 9 bases identical to TRBD1. V trimming: 2 bases; J trimming: 4 bases; junction bases outside the gene matches: 12. CDR1 and CDR2 from the germline V gene are KGHSH and LQKENI. The CDR3 spans 18 residues. CDR3 residues: CASSPDPGQGLSGNTIYF. Here the CDR3 DNA reads TGTGCCAGCTCACCAGATCCGGGACAGGGCCTCAGCGGAAACACCATATATTTT.

This clonotype was seen repeatedly, ten times or more. The J gene is TRBJ2-5, the V gene TRBV20-1; 10 positions agree with TRBD1. There are 17 residues in the CDR3. V lost 4 bases and J lost 2; bases outside the gene matches: 13. Germline-derived CDR1 and CDR2 are DFQATT and SNEGSKA (reference sequence). The CDR3 DNA reads TGCAGTGCTACAGGGATTGAGACAGGGGGCGGTCAAGAGACCCAGTACTTC. This gives the protein CSATGIETGGGQETQYF.

This clonotype was counted ten times or more. The V call is TRBV4-2, the J call TRBJ2-1; D perhaps matches TRBD2 (6 bases). CDR3 size: 16 residues. V gave up 2 bases and J gave up 2 bases, with 13 bases separating them. The germline V gene has CDR1 LGHNA and CDR2 YNFKEQ. CDR3 in DNA: TGTGCCAGCAGCCAATCGGCGCGGGGAACCTACAATGAGCAGTTCTTC. Translated: CASSQSARGTYNEQFF.

The CDR3 DNA follows: TGCAGTGCAGGGGACAGGGGCTACGAGCAGTACTTC. Its translation: CSAGDRGYEQYF. The J gene is TRBJ2-7, the V gene TRBV20-1; 10 nucleotides match TRBD1. The CDR3 covers 12 residues. The germline V gene encodes CDR1 DFQATT and CDR2 SNEGSKA (reference sequence). The junction had 2 bases not matched to a gene; V was cut back by 6 bases and J by 3 bases.

Many counts were recorded for this clonotype. The gene calls are TRBV7-2 and TRBJ1-1; no clear D. The germline CDR1 and CDR2 sequences are SGHTA and FQGNSA. The length of the CDR3 is 12 residues. Trimming took 2 bases from V and 8 from J, leaving 9 bases between them. The CDR3 here is CASSLTPGEAFF. The CDR3 coding sequence is TGTGCCAGCAGCTTAACCCCTGGGGAAGCTTTCTTT.

The rearrangement uses TRBV4-3 and TRBJ2-2; D could derive from TRBD1 or TRBD2 (5 bases each). Trimming took off 4 bases at V and 3 bases at J, with 15 bases between the two ends. Germline V gene lookup returns CDR1 LGHNA and CDR2 YSLEER. CDR3 length: 16 amino acids. CDR3 sequence (DNA): TGCGCCAGCAGCCGGGGACGGGCGGAATACACCGGGGAGCTGTTTTTT. It yields the protein CASSRGRAEYTGELFF.